These 20 T cell receptor beta chains were sequenced from one sample in a study of cytomegalovirus exposure and HLA in healthy donors. 13 Jbeta primers and 60 Vbeta primers were used for the PCR. This table comes from immunoSEQ multiplex PCR, and its TCRdb copy is limited to in-frame clones, with some not included. The table shows some 190,000 clones, with 87% occurring only once. Sequencing was performed on PBMCs. These receptors were taken from a man aged 25 to 40 in good health and CMV-seronegative.

This clone is a singleton in its sample. V gene TRBV7-9 combines with J gene TRBJ1-2; possible D gene TRBD1, 5 bases. From germline, CDR1 is SEHNR and CDR2 FQNEAQ (reference sequence). There are 16 residues in the CDR3. Trimming took off 5 bases at V and 0 bases at J, with 16 bases between the two ends. The CDR3 loop is CASSPPGGEANYGYTF. CDR3 coding DNA: TGTGCCAGCAGCCCACCGGGAGGGGAGGCTAACTATGGCTACACCTTC.

This chain uses TRBV5-5 with TRBJ2-7; the match to TRBD1 covers 8 bases. The trim removed 3 bases at V and 4 bases at J, leaving 6 bases unmatched. Germline-derived CDR1 and CDR2 are SGHKS and YYEKEE (reference sequence). There are 14 residues in the CDR3. CDR3 in DNA: TGTGCCAGCAGCTATACAGGGGGGAGTTACGAGCAGTACTTC. Amino acids: CASSYTGGSYEQYF.

The genes are TRBV7-2 and TRBJ2-5; D not certain. The tail of the sequence fits TRBJ2-7 better, so the J call may be wrong. CDR1 is SGHTA and CDR2 is FQGNSA in the germline V gene. This CDR3 contains 13 residues. CDR3 in DNA: TGTGCCAGCAGCTTAGTCCCTTCCTACGAGCAGTACTTC. Amino acids: CASSLVPSYEQYF.

The V call is TRBV7-9, the J call TRBJ2-3; 7 positions agree with TRBD1. Trimming removed 2 bases from V and 5 bases from J; junction bases left unmatched: 4. The CDR3 loop spans 14 amino acids. The germline V gene has CDR1 SEHNR and CDR2 FQNEAQ (reference sequence). CDR3 residues: CASSLFSGGDTQYF. The CDR3 DNA follows: TGTGCCAGCAGCTTATTTTCAGGGGGAGATACGCAGTATTTT.

The chain links TRBV4-1 to TRBJ1-6; no clear D. V gave up 1 base and J gave up 0 bases, with 10 bases separating them. The CDR3 has 17 amino acids. The germline V gene has CDR1 MGHRA and CDR2 YSYEKL. CDR3 sequence reads: CASSQGYEASYNSPLHF. The CDR3 DNA sequence: TGCGCCAGCAGCCAAGGTTATGAAGCCTCCTATAATTCACCCCTCCACTTT.

This clone showed up just a few times. The chain joins TRBV9 to TRBJ2-2, with 8 nucleotides matching TRBD2. CDR3 length: 15 amino acids. V gave up 3 bases and J gave up 5 bases; unmatched junction bases: 6. Germline CDR1 and CDR2: SGDLS and YYNGEE. The CDR3 loop reads CASSGYPGGTGELFF. CDR3 DNA sequence: TGTGCCAGCAGCGGATATCCGGGGGGGACCGGGGAGCTGTTTTTT. Complete variable domain (other parts from reference TRBV9 and TRBJ2-2): DSGVTQTPKHLITATGQRVTLRCSPRSGDLSVYWYQQSLDQGLQFLIQYYNGEERAKGNILERFSAQQFPDLHSELNLSSLELGDSALYFCASSGYPGGTGELFFGEGSRLTVL.

The chain has TRBV14 and TRBJ2-1, with D possibly being TRBD2 (6 bases). V dropped 0 bases and J dropped 6 bases, with 15 bases sitting between them. The germline V gene encodes CDR1 SGHDN and CDR2 FVKESK. There are 16 residues in the CDR3. In DNA form, the CDR3 reads TGTGCCAGCAGCCAAGATTTCGAGCGGGTTTTCAATGAGCAGTTCTTC. It yields the protein CASSQDFERVFNEQFF.

The chain combines TRBV6-6 with TRBJ2-7; 9 nucleotides line up with TRBD2. Germline V gene data show CDR1 as MNHNY and CDR2 as SVGAGI (reference sequence). V shed 2 bases, J shed 4 bases, and the junction held 3 bases outside the gene matches. The CDR3 spans 14 residues. DNA for the CDR3: TGTGCCAGCAGTTACGGGACTAGCAATTACGAGCAGTACTTC. It translates to CASSYGTSNYEQYF.

V usage is TRBV7-2 and J usage is TRBJ2-7; 7 nucleotides match TRBD2. Germline assignment: CDR1 SGHTA and CDR2 FQGNSA. The CDR3 is 19 amino acids. Unmatched junction bases numbered 25, after V lost 5 bases and J lost 6 bases. The CDR3 region has the DNA TGTGCCAGCAGCCCTATGGGGGGGTTACGGTCCGGGAGGAGCTTCGAGCAGTACTTC. It translates to CASSPMGGLRSGRSFEQYF.

The V and J genes are TRBV27 and TRBJ2-7, with 10 bases fitting TRBD1. CDR1 is MNHEY, CDR2 SMNVEV, per germline (reference sequence). The ends lost 2 bases at V and 0 bases at J; junction bases unmatched: 13. This CDR3 contains 19 residues. The CDR3 loop is CASSLIGDRGALSSYEQYF. The CDR3 nucleotides are TGTGCCAGCAGTTTAATTGGGGACAGGGGCGCCTTAAGCTCCTACGAGCAGTACTTC.

The chain is built from TRBV29-1 and TRBJ2-2; 14 bases fit TRBD2. CDR3 size: 14 residues. Germline V lookup: CDR1 SQVTM, CDR2 ANQGSEA. With 7 bases clipped from V and 6 bases from J, the junction kept 4 bases outside the gene matches. The chain's CDR3 is CSGTGLAGAGELFF. The CDR3 DNA reads as TGCAGCGGGACGGGACTAGCGGGGGCCGGGGAGCTGTTTTTT.

The rearrangement uses TRBV6-1 and TRBJ2-5; 7 nucleotides line up with TRBD2. The trim removed 6 bases at V and 2 bases at J, leaving 6 bases unmatched. This CDR3 is built from 14 residues. The germline gives CDR1 MNHNS, CDR2 SASEGT. The CDR3 DNA reads as TGTGCCAGCAGAGGTCGACTAGCACAAGAGACCCAGTACTTC. It yields the protein CASRGRLAQETQYF.

This chain uses TRBV28 with TRBJ1-6; perhaps TRBD1 as D (6 bases). Germline-derived CDR1 and CDR2 are MDHEN and SYDVKM. The CDR3 totals 19 residues. V dropped 7 bases and J dropped 0 bases, with 22 bases sitting between them. The CDR3, as DNA: TGTGCCAGCACCAGGACTCAGGGGCAACCGAGCTCCTATAATTCACCCCTCCACTTT. Translating gives CASTRTQGQPSSYNSPLHF.

With regard to this clone: The sample carries other DNA sequences with the same CDR3. This chain links TRBV27 with TRBJ2-6, with D unclear. CDR3 size: 15 residues. V dropped 3 bases and J dropped 0 bases, with 6 bases sitting between them. Germline lookup yields CDR1 MNHEY and CDR2 SMNVEV (reference sequence). The CDR3 DNA sequence: TGTGCCAGCAGTTTTCTGAGCTCTGGGGCCAACGTCCTGACTTTC. The encoded protein is CASSFLSSGANVLTF.

The V and J genes are TRBV5-1 and TRBJ2-3, with a weak D call TRBD1 (5 bases). CDR3 size: 14 residues. Trimming left V 0 bases short and J 6 bases short, with 11 bases between. The germline CDR1 and CDR2 sequences are SGHRS and YFSETQ. CDR3 loop: CASSLGGPTDTQYF. The CDR3 region has the DNA TGCGCCAGCAGCTTGGGGGGCCCTACTGATACGCAGTATTTT.

The chain combines TRBV2 with TRBJ2-1; 12 bases match TRBD2. CDR1 SNHLY and CDR2 FYNNEI come from the germline V gene. The ends lost 3 bases at V and 8 bases at J; junction bases unmatched: 8. The CDR3 runs to 16 residues. The DNA of the CDR3 is TGTGCCAGCAGTGACATTCCGACTAGCGGGAGCGATGAGCAGTTCTTC. This gives the protein CASSDIPTSGSDEQFF. Full variable domain (rest looked up from reference TRBV2 and TRBJ2-1): EPEVTQTPSHQVTQMGQEVILRCVPISNHLYFYWYRQILGQKVEFLVSFYNNEISEKSEIFDDQFSVERPDGSNFTLKIRSTKLEDSAMYFCASSDIPTSGSDEQFFGPGTRLTVL.

V is TRBV5-6 and J is TRBJ2-7; 9 bases are shared with TRBD1. After removal of 4 bases from V and 1 base from J, the junction contained 6 bases not matched to a gene. Germline V gene data show CDR1 as SGHDT and CDR2 as YYEEEE. This CDR3 contains 15 residues. CDR3 protein: CASSPTGGESYEQYF. CDR3 bases: TGTGCCAGCAGCCCGACAGGGGGGGAGTCCTACGAGCAGTACTTC.

The V gene is TRBV6-1, the J gene TRBJ1-1; 7 bases are a match to TRBD1. The CDR3 length is 16 residues. Germline CDR1 and CDR2: MNHNS and SASEGT. Trimming took 1 base from V and 4 from J; bases not matched to a gene: 9. The CDR3 spells CASSEGVTGWLTEAFF. DNA of the CDR3: TGTGCCAGCAGTGAAGGAGTGACAGGGTGGCTCACTGAAGCTTTCTTT.

Only a few counts were recorded for this clone. The chain links TRBV14 to TRBJ2-3; D may be TRBD1 (5 bases). Germline CDR1 is SGHDN and CDR2 is FVKESK. Trimming shortened V by 2 bases and J by 0 bases, and 9 bases separated the two germline ends. CDR3 size: 15 residues. CDR3 coding DNA: TGTGCCAGCAGCCAACAGGGCTCTAGCACAGATACGCAGTATTTT. This encodes CASSQQGSSTDTQYF.

This clone appeared once. The chain has TRBV5-4 and TRBJ2-5; D possibly corresponds to TRBD2 (5 bases). The DNA end lines up better with TRBJ2-7; the J call may be wrong. The germline V gene has CDR1 SGHNT and CDR2 YYREEE (reference sequence). There are 15 residues in the CDR3. CDR3 in amino acids: CASSLELSVPYEQYF. The CDR3 DNA reads TGTGCCAGCAGCTTGGAACTTAGCGTCCCCTACGAGCAGTACTTC.